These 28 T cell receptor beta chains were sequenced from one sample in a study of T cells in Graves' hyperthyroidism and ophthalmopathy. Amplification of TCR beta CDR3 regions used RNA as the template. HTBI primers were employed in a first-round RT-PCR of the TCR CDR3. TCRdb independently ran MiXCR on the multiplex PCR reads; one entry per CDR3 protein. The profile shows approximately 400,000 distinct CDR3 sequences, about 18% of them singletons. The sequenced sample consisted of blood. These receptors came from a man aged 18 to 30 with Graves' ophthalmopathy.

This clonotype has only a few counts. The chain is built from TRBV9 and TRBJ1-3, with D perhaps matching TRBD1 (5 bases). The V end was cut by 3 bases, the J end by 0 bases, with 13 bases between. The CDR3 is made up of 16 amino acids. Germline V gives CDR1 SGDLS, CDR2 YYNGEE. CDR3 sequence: CASSEGTPSSGNTIYF. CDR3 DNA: TGTGCCAGCAGCGAAGGGACGCCCAGCTCTGGAAACACCATATATTTT.

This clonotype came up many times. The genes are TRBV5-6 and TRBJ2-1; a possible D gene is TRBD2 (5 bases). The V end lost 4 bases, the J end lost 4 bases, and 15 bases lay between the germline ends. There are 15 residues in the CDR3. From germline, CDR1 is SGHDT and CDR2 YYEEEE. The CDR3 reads CASSAGPGGYNEQFF. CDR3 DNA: TGTGCCAGCAGCGCGGGCCCTGGCGGGTACAATGAGCAGTTCTTC.

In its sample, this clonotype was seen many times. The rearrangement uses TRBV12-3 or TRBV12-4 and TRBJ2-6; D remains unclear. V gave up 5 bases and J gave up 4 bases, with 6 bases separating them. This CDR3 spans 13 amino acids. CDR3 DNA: TGTGCCAGCAGTCTCATCGGGGCCAACGTCCTGACTTTC. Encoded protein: CASSLIGANVLTF.

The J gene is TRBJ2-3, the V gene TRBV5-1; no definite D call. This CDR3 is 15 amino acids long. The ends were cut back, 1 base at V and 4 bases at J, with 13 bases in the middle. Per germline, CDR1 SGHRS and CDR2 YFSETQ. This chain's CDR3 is CASSLSGDRADTQYF. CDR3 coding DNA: TGCGCCAGCAGCTTGTCAGGCGACCGAGCAGATACGCAGTATTTT.

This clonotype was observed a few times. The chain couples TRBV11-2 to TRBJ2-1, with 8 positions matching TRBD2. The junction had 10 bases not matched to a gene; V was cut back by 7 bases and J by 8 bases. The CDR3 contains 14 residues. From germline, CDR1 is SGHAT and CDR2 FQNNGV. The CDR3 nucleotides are TGTGCCAGCACCGGATCGGGGACTAGGGATGAGCAGTTCTTC. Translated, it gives CASTGSGTRDEQFF.

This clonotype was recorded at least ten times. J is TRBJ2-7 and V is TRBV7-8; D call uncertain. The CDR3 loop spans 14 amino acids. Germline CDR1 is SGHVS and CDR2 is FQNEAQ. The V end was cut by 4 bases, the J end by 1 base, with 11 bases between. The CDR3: CASSSAAGSYEQYF. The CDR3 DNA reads TGTGCCAGCAGCTCCGCGGCCGGATCCTACGAGCAGTACTTC. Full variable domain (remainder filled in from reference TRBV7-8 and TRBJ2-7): GAGVSQSPRYKVAKRGQDVALRCDPISGHVSLFWYQQALGQGPEFLTYFQNEAQLDKSGLPSDRFFAERPEGSVSTLKIQRTQQEDSAVYLCASSSAAGSYEQYFGPGTRLTVT.

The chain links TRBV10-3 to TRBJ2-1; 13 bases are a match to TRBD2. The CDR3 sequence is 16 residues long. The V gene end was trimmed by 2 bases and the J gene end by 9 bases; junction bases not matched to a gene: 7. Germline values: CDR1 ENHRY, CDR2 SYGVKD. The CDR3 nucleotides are TGTGCCATCAGTGAGACTAGCGGGGGGGCTTATGGTGAGCAGTTCTTC. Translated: CAISETSGGAYGEQFF.

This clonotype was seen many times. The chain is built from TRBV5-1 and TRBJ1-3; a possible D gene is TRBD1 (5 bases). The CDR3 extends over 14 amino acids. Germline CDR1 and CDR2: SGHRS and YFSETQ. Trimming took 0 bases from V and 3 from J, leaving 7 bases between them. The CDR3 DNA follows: TGCGCCAGCAGCTTGGCAGGGTATGGAAACACCATATATTTT. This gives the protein CASSLAGYGNTIYF.

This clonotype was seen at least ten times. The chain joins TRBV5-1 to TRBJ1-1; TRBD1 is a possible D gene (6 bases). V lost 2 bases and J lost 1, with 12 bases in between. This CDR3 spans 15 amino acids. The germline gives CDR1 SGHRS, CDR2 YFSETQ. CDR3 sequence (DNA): TGCGCCAGCAGCTTAAGTCCGGGACAGAACACTGAAGCTTTCTTT. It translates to CASSLSPGQNTEAFF. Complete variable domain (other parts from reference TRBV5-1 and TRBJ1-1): KAGVTQTPRYLIKTRGQQVTLSCSPISGHRSVSWYQQTPGQGLQFLFEYFSETQRNKGNFPGRFSGRQFSNSRSEMNVSTLELGDSALYLCASSLSPGQNTEAFFGQGTRLTVV.

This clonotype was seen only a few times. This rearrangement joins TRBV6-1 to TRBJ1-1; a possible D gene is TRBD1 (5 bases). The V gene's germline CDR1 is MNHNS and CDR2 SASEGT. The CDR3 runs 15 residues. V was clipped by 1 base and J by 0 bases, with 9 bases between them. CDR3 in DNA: TGTGCCAGCAGTGAAGAGGGGTTGATGAACACTGAAGCTTTCTTT. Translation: CASSEEGLMNTEAFF.

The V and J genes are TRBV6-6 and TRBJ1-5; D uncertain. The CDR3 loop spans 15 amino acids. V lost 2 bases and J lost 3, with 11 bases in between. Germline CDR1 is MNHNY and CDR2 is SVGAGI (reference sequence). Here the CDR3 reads CASSYVGGPNQPQHF. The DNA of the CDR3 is TGTGCCAGCAGTTACGTGGGAGGGCCCAATCAGCCCCAGCATTTT.

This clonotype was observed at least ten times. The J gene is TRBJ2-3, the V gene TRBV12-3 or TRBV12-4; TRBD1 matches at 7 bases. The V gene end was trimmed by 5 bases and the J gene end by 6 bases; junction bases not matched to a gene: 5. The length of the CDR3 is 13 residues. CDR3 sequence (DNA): TGTGCCAGCAGTCCGGGGACAGCCGATACGCAGTATTTT. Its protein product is CASSPGTADTQYF.

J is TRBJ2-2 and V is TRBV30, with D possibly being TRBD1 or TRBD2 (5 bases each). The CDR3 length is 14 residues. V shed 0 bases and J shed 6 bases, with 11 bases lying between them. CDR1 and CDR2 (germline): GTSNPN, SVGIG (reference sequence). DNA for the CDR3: TGTGCCTGGAGTGTGGGGGTGGGGGCCGGGGAGCTGTTTTTT. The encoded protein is CAWSVGVGAGELFF.

The CDR3 DNA is TGCAGCGTTGAGGAGGGGGGGGGTTCCTACGAGCAGTACTTC. It codes for CSVEEGGGSYEQYF. The chain employs TRBV29-1 and TRBJ2-7; possible D gene TRBD2, 7 bases. The ends were cut back, 3 bases at V and 1 base at J, with 13 bases in the middle. This CDR3 has 14 residues. Per germline, CDR1 SQVTM and CDR2 ANQGSEA.

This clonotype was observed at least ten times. CDR3 amino acids: CASSSWATNEKLFF. The CDR3 DNA reads TGTGCCAGCAGCAGTTGGGCAACTAATGAAAAACTGTTTTTT. The V call is TRBV3-1, the J call TRBJ1-4; no reliable D call. The CDR3 length is 14 residues. CDR1 is LGHDT and CDR2 is YNNKEL in the germline V gene (reference sequence). The ends were cut back, 5 bases at V and 0 bases at J, with 7 bases in the middle.

The CDR3: CASSYTGVTEAFF. As DNA, the CDR3 is TGTGCCAGCAGTTATACAGGGGTCACTGAAGCTTTCTTT. This chain joins TRBV27 and TRBJ1-1, with TRBD1 matching over 7 bases. This CDR3 comprises 13 residues. Trimming removed 4 bases from V and 4 bases from J; junction bases left unmatched: 3. CDR1 and CDR2 (germline): MNHEY, SMNVEV (reference sequence).

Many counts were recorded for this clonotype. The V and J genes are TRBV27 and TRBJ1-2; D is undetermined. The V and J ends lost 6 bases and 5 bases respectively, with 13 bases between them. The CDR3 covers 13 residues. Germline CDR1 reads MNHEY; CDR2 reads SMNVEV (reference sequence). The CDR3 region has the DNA TGTGCCAGCAGGCGTGGAGGGAAGTATGGCTACACCTTC. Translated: CASRRGGKYGYTF.

The DNA for the CDR3 is TGTGCCAGCAGTTTAGTTATTGGTGCCCAAAGTAAGACTTTCTTT. Amino acids: CASSLVIGAQSKTFF. This chain links TRBV12-3 or TRBV12-4 with TRBJ1-1; D gene ambiguous. Deletions cut 1 base from V and 12 bases from J, with 21 bases between. The CDR3 is made up of 15 amino acids.

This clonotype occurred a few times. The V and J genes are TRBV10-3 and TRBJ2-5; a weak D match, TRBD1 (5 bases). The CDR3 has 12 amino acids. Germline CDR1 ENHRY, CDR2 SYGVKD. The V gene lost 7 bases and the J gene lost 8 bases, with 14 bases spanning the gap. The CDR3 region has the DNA TGTGCCATCAATGATCAGGGCCAAACCCAGTACTTC. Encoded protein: CAINDQGQTQYF.

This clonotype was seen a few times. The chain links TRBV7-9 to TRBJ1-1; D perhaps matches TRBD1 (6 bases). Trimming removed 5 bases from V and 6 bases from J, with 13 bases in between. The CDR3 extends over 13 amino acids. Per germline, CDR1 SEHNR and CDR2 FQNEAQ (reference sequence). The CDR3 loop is CASSPQAGAEAFF. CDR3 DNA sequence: TGTGCCAGCAGCCCCCAGGCAGGGGCTGAAGCTTTCTTT.

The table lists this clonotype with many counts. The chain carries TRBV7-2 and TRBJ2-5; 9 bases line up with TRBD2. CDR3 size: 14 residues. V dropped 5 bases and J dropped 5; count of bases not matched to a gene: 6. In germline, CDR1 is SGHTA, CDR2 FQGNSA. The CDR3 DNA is TGTGCCAGCAGCCCCGGACTAGCGCAGGAGACCCAGTACTTC. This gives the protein CASSPGLAQETQYF.

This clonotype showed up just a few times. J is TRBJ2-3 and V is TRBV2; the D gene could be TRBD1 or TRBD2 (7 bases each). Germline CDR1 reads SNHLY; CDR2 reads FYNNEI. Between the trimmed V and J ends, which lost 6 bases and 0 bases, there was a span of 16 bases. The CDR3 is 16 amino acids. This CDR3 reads CASRAGEGASTDTQYF. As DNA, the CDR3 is TGTGCCAGCAGGGCGGGGGAGGGGGCGAGCACAGATACGCAGTATTTT. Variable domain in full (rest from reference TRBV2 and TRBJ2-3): EPEVTQTPSHQVTQMGQEVILRCVPISNHLYFYWYRQILGQKVEFLVSFYNNEISEKSEIFDDQFSVERPDGSNFTLKIRSTKLEDSAMYFCASRAGEGASTDTQYFGPGTRLTVL.

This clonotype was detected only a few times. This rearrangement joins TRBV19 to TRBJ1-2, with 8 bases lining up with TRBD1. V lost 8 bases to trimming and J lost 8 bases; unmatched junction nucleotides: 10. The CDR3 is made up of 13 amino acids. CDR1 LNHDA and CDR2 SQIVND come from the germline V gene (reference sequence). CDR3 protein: CASRRDRSAGYTF. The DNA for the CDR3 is TGTGCCAGTCGCCGGGACAGGTCGGCCGGCTACACCTTC.

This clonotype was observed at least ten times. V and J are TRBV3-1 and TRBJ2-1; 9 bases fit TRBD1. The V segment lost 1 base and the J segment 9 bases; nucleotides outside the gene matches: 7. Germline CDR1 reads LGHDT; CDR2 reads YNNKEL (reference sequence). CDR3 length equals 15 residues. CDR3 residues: CASSQAQGAQGEQFF. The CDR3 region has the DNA TGTGCCAGCAGCCAAGCACAGGGGGCGCAGGGTGAGCAGTTCTTC.

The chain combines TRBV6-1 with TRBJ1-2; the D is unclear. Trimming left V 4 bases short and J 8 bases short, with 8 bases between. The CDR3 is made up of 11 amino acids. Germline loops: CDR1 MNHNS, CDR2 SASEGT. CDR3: CASSGERGYTF. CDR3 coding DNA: TGTGCCAGCAGTGGTGAGCGAGGCTACACCTTC.

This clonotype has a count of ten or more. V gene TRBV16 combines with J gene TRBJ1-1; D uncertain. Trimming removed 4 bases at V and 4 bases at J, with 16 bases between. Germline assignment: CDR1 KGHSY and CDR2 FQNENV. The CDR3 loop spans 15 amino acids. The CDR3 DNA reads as TGTGCCAGCAGCCTCTCACGCGGGGAGGGCACTGAAGCTTTCTTT. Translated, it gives CASSLSRGEGTEAFF.

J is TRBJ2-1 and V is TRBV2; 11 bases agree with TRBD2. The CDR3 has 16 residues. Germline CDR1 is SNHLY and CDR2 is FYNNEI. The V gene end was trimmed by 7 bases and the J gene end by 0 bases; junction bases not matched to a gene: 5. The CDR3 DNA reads TGTGCCAGCAAGTCTAGCGGGGGGAGCTCCTACAATGAGCAGTTCTTC. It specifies CASKSSGGSSYNEQFF.

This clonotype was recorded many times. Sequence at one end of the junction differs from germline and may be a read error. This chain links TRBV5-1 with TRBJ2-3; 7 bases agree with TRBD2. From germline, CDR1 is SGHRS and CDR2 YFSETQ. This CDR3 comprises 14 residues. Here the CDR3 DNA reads TGTGCCAGCAGCTTGGGGGGGGGAGCAGATACGCAGTATTTT. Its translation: CASSLGGGADTQYF.